This T cell receptor beta chain was profiled in a study of blood T cell repertoires in COVID-19. Study details: Whether acute or convalescent, the COVID-19 samples came from the United States, Italy and Spain.

Trimming took 6 bases from V and 1 from J; bases not matched to a gene: 6. The CDR3 extends over 15 amino acids. CDR1 is SNHLY and CDR2 is FYNNEI in the germline V gene. Original data processing: Estimation of nucleated cell counts was performed using reference gene primer amplification. Profiling relied on immunoSEQ multiplex PCR, and the TCRdb table lists in-frame clones only, not all of them. The V and J calls and clone size are taken from that table; D and trimming were inferred from the DNA. The data show some 25,000 clones, around 86% seen once. Source material: peripheral blood. The receptor was isolated from a human donor in a cohort sampled during active COVID-19. V usage is TRBV2 and J usage is TRBJ1-5; TRBD1 aligns across 7 bases. CDR3 loop: CASRIGTASNQPQHF. The CDR3 DNA reads as TGTGCCAGCAGGATCGGGACAGCGAGCAATCAGCCCCAGCATTTT.